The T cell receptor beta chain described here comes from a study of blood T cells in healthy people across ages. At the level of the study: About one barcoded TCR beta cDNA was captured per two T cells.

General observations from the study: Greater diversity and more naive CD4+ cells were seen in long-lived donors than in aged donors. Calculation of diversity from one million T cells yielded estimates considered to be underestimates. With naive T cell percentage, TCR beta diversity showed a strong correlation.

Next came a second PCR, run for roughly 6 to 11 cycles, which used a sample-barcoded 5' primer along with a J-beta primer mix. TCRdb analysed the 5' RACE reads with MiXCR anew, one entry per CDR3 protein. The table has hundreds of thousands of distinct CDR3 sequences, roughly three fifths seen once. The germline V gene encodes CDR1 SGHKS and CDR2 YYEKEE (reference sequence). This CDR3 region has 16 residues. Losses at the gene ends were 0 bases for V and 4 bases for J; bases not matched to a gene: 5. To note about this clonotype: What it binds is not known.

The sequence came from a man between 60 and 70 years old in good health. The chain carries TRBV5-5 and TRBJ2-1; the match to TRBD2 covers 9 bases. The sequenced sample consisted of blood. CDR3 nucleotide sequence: TGTGCCAGCAGCTTGGGAGCGGGGGGTGGGTACAATGAGCAGTTCTTC. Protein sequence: CASSLGAGGGYNEQFF.